In this sample, the clone carrying this T cell receptor beta chain turned up many times. The antigen remains undetermined. The CDR3 runs 16 residues. Trimming at V came to 4 bases and at J to 1 base, leaving 4 bases not matched to a gene. The germline V gene has CDR1 DFQATT and CDR2 SNEGSKA (reference sequence). Researchers took RNA transcripts and amplified the TCR beta CDR3 regions from them. TCR CDR3 regions were first amplified by RT-PCR with HTBI primers. One entry per CDR3 protein results from TCRdb running MiXCR on the multiplex PCR reads. Of about 290,000 distinct CDR3 sequences in the sample, approximately 12% were seen once. These data come from a study of T cells in Graves' hyperthyroidism and ophthalmopathy. Study-wide findings and caveats: Among thyroid clonotypes expanded above 0.001, most also appeared in blood.

Material: blood. The chain combines TRBV20-1 with TRBJ2-1; TRBD2 matches 13 bases. The receptor comes from a woman younger than 45 with Graves' hyperthyroidism that later progressed to Graves' ophthalmopathy. CDR3 in amino acids: CSAMGLAGRSYNEQFF. CDR3 in DNA: TGCAGTGCTATGGGACTAGCGGGACGTTCCTACAATGAGCAGTTCTTC.